Sequencing of this T cell receptor (beta chain) was carried out in a study of cytomegalovirus exposure and HLA in healthy donors. Points from the study as a whole: Diagnosis of cytomegalovirus status made by the classifier reportedly showed high specificity and sensitivity.

The V and J ends lost 5 bases and 4 bases respectively, with 9 bases between them. The CDR3 is made up of 12 amino acids. Germline V lookup: CDR1 SEHNR, CDR2 FQNEAQ (reference sequence). This clone was seen just once. Its matching antigen is unknown. Primers for the PCR totalled 60 Vbeta and 13 Jbeta. Method: immunoSEQ multiplex PCR; TCRdb's copy keeps in-frame clones and lacks some. This sample has approximately 220,000 clones, with approximately 79% found just once. The V and J genes are TRBV7-9 and TRBJ2-7; D unresolved. Sequencing was performed on PBMCs. This sequence was found in a man younger than 35 in good health and CMV-seronegative. CDR3 in amino acids: CASSHGAYEQYF. In nucleotides, the CDR3 is TGTGCCAGCAGCCACGGAGCTTACGAGCAGTACTTC.